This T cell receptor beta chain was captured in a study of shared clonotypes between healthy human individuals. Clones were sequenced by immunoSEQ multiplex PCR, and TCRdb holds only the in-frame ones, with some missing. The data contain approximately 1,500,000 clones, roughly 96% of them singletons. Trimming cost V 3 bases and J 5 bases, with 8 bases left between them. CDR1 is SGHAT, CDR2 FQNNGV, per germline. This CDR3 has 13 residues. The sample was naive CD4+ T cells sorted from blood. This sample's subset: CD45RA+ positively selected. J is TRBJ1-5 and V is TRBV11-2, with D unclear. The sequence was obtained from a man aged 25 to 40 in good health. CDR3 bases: TGTGCCAGCAGCTTGGTAAAGGATCAGCCCCAGCATTTT. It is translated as CASSLVKDQPQHF.